Here is one T cell receptor beta chain with its context. No antigen is known for it. Germline V gives CDR1 SGHAT, CDR2 FQNNGV. Trimming removed 3 bases from V and 6 bases from J, with 19 bases in between. The CDR3 length is 16 residues. These data are taken from a study of vaccination effects on CD4 cells after COVID-19. Study-wide context: It was two doses of either the BNT162b2 or mRNA-1273 vaccine that participants received.

Assay: immunoSEQ multiplex PCR; the TCRdb copy retains only in-frame clones and omits some. Among about 41,000 clones listed, 55% to 75% were seen once. Whole-study findings and limits: There was marked clonal contraction among infection- and vaccine-induced clones late after vaccination.

Prior to sequencing, the ViraFEST assay stimulated PBMC with viral peptide pools, which expanded the antigen-specific CD4+ T cells. Subsequent to a culture period of under twelve days, CD4+ T cells were isolated. Vaccinees lacked prior SARS-CoV-2 infection and tested negative for nucleocapsid antibodies. Cultivation was performed at more than 1.5 million PBMC per well with approximately 9 IU/ml IL-2 and about 9.6 ug/ml peptides added. Days 3 and 7 were when half the medium was replaced with IL-2 medium. Sequencing was performed on CD4+ T cells from PBMCs cultured with HCoV-OC43 spike peptides, taken before COVID-19 vaccination. The subset was: HCoV-OC43 spike overlapping peptide pool stimulation. V and J are TRBV11-2 and TRBJ2-3; tentatively, D is TRBD1 or TRBD2 (5 bases each). The TCR sequence derives from a human donor who received a COVID-19 vaccine. CDR3 region: CASSLGVGPSHDTQYF. The CDR3 DNA reads TGTGCCAGCAGCTTGGGGGTCGGGCCTTCTCATGATACGCAGTATTTT.